This T cell receptor beta chain was found in a study of control samples from healthy donors and cancer patients. Produced via immunoSEQ multiplex PCR; TCRdb's table is partial and in-frame only. The sample holds roughly 130,000 clones; 85% to 95% are singletons and the top ten take about 1.5%. The germline V gene encodes CDR1 MNHEY and CDR2 SMNVEV (reference sequence). The trim removed 5 bases at V and 4 bases at J, leaving 7 bases unmatched. The CDR3 contains 14 residues. The TCR comes from a man in his fifties or sixties with head and neck cancer. The gene calls are TRBV27 and TRBJ2-7, with 8 bases identical to TRBD1. The specimen was PBMCs. This chain's CDR3 is CASSKGTGWYEQYF. CDR3 nucleotide sequence: TGTGCCAGCAGTAAAGGGACAGGTTGGTACGAGCAGTACTTC.